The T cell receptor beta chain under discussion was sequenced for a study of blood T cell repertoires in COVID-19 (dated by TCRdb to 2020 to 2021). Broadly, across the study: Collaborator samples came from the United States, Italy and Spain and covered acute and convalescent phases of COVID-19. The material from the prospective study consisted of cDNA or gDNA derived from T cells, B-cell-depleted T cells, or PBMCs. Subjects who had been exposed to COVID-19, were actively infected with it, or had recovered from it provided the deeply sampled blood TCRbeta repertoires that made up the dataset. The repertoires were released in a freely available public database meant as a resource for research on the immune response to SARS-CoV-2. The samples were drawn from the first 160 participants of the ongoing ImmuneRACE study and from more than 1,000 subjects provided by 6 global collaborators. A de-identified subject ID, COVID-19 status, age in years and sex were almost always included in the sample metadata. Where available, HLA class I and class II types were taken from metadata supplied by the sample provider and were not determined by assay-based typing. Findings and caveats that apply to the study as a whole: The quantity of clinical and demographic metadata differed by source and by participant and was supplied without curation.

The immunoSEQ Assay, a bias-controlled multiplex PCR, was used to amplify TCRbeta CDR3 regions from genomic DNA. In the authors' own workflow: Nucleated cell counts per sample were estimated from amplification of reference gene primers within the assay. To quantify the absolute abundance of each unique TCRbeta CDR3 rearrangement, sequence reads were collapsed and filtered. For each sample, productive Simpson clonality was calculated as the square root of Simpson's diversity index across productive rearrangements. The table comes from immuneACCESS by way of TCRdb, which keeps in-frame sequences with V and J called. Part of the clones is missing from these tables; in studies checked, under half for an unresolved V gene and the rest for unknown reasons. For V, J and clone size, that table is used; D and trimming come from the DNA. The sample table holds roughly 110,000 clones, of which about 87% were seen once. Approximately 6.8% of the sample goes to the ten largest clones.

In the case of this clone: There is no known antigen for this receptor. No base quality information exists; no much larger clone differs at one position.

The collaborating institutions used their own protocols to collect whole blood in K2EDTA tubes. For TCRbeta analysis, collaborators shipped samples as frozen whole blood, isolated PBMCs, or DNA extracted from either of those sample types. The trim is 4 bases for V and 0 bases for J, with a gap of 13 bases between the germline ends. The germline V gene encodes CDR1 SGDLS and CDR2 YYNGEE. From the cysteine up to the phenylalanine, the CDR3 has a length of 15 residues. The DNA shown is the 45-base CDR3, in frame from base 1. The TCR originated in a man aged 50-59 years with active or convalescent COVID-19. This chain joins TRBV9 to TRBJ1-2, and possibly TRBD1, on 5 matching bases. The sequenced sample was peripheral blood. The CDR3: CASSPWGGANYGYTF. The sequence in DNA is TGTGCCAGCAGCCCCTGGGGGGGAGCTAACTATGGCTACACCTTC.